The clone carrying this T cell receptor (beta chain) is identified as medium-sized from frequency. PCR used 60 Vbeta primers and 13 Jbeta primers. Libraries were prepared by immunoSEQ multiplex PCR; TCRdb keeps only in-frame clonotypes and omits some of them. The sample totals 150,000 to 200,000 clones. From germline, CDR1 is MDHEN and CDR2 SYDVKM. This CDR3 contains 18 residues. The V gene lost 6 bases and the J gene lost 0 bases, with 23 bases spanning the gap. This record belongs to a study of cytomegalovirus exposure and HLA in healthy donors. This receptor was identified in a man under 40 in good health and CMV-seronegative. V usage is TRBV28 and J usage is TRBJ1-1, with no clear D. Sequencing was done on a sample of PBMCs. The CDR3 region is CASSSNLASMVMNTEAFF. CDR3 nucleotides: TGTGCCAGCAGCTCCAACCTTGCCTCTATGGTCATGAACACTGAAGCTTTCTTT.